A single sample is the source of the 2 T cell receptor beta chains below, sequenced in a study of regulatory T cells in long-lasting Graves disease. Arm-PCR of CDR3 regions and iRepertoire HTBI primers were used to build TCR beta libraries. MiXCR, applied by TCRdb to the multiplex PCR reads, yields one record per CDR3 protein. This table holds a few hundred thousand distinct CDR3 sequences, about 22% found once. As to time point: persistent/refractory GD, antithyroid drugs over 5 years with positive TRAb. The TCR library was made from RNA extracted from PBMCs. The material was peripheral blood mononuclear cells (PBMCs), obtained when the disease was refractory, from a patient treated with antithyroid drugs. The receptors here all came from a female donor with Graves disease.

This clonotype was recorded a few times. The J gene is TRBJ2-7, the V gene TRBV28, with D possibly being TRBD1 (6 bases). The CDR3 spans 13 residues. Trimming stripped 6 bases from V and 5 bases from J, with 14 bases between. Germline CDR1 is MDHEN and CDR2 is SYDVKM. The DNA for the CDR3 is TGTGCCAGCAGCCAAGACAGGAACAACGAGCAGTACTTC. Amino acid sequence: CASSQDRNNEQYF.

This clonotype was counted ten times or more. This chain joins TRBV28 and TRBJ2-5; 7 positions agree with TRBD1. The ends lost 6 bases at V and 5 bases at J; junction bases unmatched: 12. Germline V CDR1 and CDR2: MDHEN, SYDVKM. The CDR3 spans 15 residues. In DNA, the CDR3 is TGTGCCAGCAGCCGATTGTACAGGGGATCGGAGACCCAGTACTTC. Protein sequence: CASSRLYRGSETQYF.